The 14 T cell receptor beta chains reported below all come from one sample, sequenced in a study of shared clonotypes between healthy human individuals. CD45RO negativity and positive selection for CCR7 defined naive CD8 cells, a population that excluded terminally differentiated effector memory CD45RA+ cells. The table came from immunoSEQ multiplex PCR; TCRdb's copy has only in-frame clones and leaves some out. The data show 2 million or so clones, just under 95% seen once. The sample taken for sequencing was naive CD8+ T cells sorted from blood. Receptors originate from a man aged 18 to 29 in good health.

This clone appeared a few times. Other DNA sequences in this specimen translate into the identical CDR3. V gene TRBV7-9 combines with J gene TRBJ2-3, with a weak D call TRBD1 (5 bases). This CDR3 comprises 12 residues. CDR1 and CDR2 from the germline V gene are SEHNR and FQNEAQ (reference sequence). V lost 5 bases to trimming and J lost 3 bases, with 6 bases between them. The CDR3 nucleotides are TGTGCCAGCAGCCCAGGGACAGATACGCAGTATTTT. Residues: CASSPGTDTQYF.

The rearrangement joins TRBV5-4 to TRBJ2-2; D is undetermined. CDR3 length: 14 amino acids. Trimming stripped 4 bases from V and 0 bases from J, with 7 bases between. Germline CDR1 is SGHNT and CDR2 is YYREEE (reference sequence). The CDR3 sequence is CASSPVANTGELFF. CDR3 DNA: TGTGCCAGCAGCCCCGTGGCGAACACCGGGGAGCTGTTTTTT.

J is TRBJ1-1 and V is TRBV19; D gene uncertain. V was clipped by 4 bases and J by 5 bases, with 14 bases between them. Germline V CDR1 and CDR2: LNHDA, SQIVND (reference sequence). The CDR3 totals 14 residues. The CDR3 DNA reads TGTGCCAGTAGTAAACAGACGGGGTGGACTGAAGCTTTCTTT. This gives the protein CASSKQTGWTEAFF.

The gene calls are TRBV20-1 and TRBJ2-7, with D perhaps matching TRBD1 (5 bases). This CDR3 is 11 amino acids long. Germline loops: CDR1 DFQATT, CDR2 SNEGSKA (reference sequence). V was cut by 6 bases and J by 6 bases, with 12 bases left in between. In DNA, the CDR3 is TGCAGTGCCCCCCAGGGCCCCGAGCAGTACTTC. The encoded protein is CSAPQGPEQYF.

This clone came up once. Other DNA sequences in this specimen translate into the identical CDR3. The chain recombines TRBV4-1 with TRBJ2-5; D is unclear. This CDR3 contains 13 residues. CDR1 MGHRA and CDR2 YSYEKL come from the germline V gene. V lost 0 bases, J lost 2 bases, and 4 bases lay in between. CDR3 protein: CASSQDRQETQYF. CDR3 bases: TGCGCCAGCAGCCAAGACAGACAAGAGACCCAGTACTTC.

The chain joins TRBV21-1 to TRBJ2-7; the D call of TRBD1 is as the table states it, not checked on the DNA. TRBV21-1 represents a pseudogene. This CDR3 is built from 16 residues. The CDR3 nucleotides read TGTGCCAGCCGATTAAGAACAACGGGACAGTTACCTGAGCAGTACTTC. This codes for CASRLRTTGQLPEQYF.

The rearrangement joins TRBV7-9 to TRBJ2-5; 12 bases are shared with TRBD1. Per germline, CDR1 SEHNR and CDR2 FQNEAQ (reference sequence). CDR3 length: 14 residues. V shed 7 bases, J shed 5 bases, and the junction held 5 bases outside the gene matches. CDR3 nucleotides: TGTGCCAGCATGGGACAGGGGGCTGATGAGACCCAGTACTTC. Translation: CASMGQGADETQYF.

CDR3 residues: CASSHLPGQGYNEQFF. Written as DNA, the CDR3 is TGCGCCAGCAGCCATCTTCCGGGACAGGGGTACAATGAGCAGTTCTTC. The rearrangement joins TRBV4-3 to TRBJ2-1; 10 bases are shared with TRBD1. Germline V gene sequence: CDR1 LGHNA, CDR2 YSLEER. The CDR3 sequence is 16 residues long. The ends lost 3 bases at V and 4 bases at J; junction bases unmatched: 6.

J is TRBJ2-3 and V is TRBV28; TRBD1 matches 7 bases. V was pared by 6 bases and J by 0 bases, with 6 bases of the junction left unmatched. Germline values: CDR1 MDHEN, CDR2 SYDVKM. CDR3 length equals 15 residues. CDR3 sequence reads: CASRPGQRSTDTQYF. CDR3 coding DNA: TGTGCCAGCAGGCCGGGACAGAGAAGCACAGATACGCAGTATTTT.

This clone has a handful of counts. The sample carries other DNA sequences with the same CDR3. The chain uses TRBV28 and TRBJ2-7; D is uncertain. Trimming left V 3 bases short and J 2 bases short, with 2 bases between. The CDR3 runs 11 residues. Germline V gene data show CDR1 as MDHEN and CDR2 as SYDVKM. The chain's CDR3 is CASSLTYEQYF. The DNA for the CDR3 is TGTGCCAGCAGTTTGACCTACGAGCAGTACTTC.

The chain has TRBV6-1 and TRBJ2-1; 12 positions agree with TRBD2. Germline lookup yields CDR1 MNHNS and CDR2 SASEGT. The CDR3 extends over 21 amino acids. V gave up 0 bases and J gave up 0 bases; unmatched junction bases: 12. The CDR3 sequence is CASSEAIWLAGGLSSYNEQFF. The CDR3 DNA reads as TGTGCCAGCAGTGAAGCGATTTGGCTAGCGGGGGGGTTGAGCTCCTACAATGAGCAGTTCTTC.

CDR3 in amino acids: CASSVDGTLPYEQYF. CDR3 in DNA: TGTGCCAGCAGCGTAGACGGGACATTACCCTACGAGCAGTACTTC. The chain links TRBV9 to TRBJ2-7; D possibly corresponds to TRBD1 (6 bases). This CDR3 is 15 amino acids long. Germline CDR1 is SGDLS and CDR2 is YYNGEE. Trimming removed 0 bases from V and 2 bases from J, with 12 bases in between.

The CDR3 here is CASSSDREHLNYGYTF. DNA of the CDR3: TGTGCCAGCAGCTCTGACAGGGAGCACCTGAACTATGGCTACACCTTC. The V call is TRBV7-9, the J call TRBJ1-2, with 7 positions matching TRBD1. This CDR3 contains 16 residues. Germline V lookup: CDR1 SEHNR, CDR2 FQNEAQ (reference sequence). V gave up 4 bases and J gave up 2 bases; unmatched junction bases: 10.

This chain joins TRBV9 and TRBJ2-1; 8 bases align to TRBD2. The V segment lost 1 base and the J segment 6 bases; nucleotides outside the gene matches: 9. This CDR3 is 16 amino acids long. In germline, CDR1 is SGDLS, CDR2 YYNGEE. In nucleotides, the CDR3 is TGTGCCAGCAGCGTACCCCGACTAGCGCATACCAATGAGCAGTTCTTC. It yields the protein CASSVPRLAHTNEQFF.